This TCR beta chain derives from a study of human T cells and chemical hapten exposure. Study-level points and caveats: PT1 expanded TCR counts and patch test score were linked, and their correlation was positive.

Time point of the sample: pre-sensitization, week 0. As to treatment: therapeutic diphenylcyclopropenone sensitization with weekly scalp DPC. Drawing of blood took place ahead of applying each patch test. TCRdb ran MiXCR on the RACE reads and lists one entry per CDR3 protein. The data show 250,000 or so distinct CDR3 sequences, 7.5% to 9% seen once. This CDR3 spans 15 amino acids. Germline V lookup: CDR1 SGHAT, CDR2 FQDESV (reference sequence). Trimming pared 5 bases from V and 1 base from J, leaving 14 bases between. This clonotype was counted a few times. Its target is unknown. Source: whole blood, taken in connection with sensitization to the hapten diphenylcyclopropenone (DPC). The source is a woman in her 40s with alopecia areata. Some clones in this sample may be carry-over from other donors' samples. The chain uses TRBV11-1 and TRBJ2-5, with D hard to call. CDR3 in amino acids: CASSINSGPQETQYF. CDR3 nucleotide sequence: TGTGCCAGCAGCATAAATTCCGGGCCCCAAGAGACCCAGTACTTC.